This TCR beta chain came from a study of CD8+CD57+ T cells in acquired aplastic anemia. About the research overall: Sorted CD4+ and CD8+ cells yielded roughly 3.5 ug of DNA on average. Sequencing produced an average of approximately 11 million reads per healthy donor for CD4+ cells. Whole-study results and caveats: The number of CD8+ CDR3 sequences shared by patients and controls was 25 to 35. CD8+ Simpson's diversity in patients was not significantly different from that in controls.

The template used for profiling TCR beta VDJ and CDR3 was genomic DNA. TCRdb redid the calling of the reads with MiXCR, one entry per CDR3 protein. The sample has around 170,000 distinct CDR3 sequences; 35% to 50% are singletons. Points on this clonotype: No antigen is known for it.

Germline CDR1 and CDR2: DFQATT and SNEGSKA (reference sequence). The CDR3 contains 13 residues. Trimming took off 5 bases at V and 7 bases at J, with 18 bases between the two ends. The sequence derives from a human donor in good health. The V gene is TRBV20-1, the J gene TRBJ2-7; D unclear. The source material was sorted CD4+, CD8+, or CD8+CD57+ T cells (not recorded which) from PBMCs. The DNA of the CDR3 is TGCAGTGCTGGCCGGGCCCAACAGTGGGAGCAGTACTTC. Its protein is CSAGRAQQWEQYF.